This T cell receptor beta chain was sequenced for a study of T cell repertoires in aging, cancer and after chemotherapy. As for the study in general: The full dataset contained 9.1 million or so TCR reads. Whole-study findings and limits: The repertoire data cannot show anything about immunological memory following chemotherapy. Age-matched healthy donors had significantly more diverse, less clonal blood TCR repertoires than untreated cancer patients.

Comments on this clonotype: The antigen is undetermined. A much more abundant neighbour one base away suggests this may be a read error.

Germline loops: CDR1 DFQATT, CDR2 SNEGSKA (reference sequence). J lost 8 bases, V lost 7 bases, and 18 bases had no gene match. The CDR3 covers 15 residues. TCR beta rearrangements were amplified from peripheral blood genomic DNA. TRB rearrangements spanning V, D and J were amplified using mixed TRB-A/B primers. TCRdb redid the calling of the multiplex PCR reads with MiXCR, one entry per CDR3 protein. The table records approximately 2,000 distinct CDR3 sequences, around 20% of them present only once. Sequencing used blood. The source of this sequence is a human donor with a solid tumor. The genes are TRBV20-1 and TRBJ2-7; 9 bases align to TRBD2. The CDR3 sequence is CSVPGQAGGSYKQYF. CDR3 DNA sequence: TGCAGTGTCCCAGGACAAGCGGGAGGATCTTATAAGCAGTACTTC.